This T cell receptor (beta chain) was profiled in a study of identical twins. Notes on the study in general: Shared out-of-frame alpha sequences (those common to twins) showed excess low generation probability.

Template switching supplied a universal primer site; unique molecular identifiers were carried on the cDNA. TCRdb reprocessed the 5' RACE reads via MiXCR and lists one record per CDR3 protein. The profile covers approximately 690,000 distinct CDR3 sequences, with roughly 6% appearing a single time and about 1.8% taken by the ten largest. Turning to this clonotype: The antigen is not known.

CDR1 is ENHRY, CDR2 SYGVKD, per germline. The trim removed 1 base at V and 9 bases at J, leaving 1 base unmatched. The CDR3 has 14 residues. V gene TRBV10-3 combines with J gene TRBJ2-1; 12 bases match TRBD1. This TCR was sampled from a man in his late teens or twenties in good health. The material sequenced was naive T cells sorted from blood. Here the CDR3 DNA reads TGTGCCATCAGTGAGTGGGACAGGGGGCGTGAGCAGTTCTTC. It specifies CAISEWDRGREQFF.